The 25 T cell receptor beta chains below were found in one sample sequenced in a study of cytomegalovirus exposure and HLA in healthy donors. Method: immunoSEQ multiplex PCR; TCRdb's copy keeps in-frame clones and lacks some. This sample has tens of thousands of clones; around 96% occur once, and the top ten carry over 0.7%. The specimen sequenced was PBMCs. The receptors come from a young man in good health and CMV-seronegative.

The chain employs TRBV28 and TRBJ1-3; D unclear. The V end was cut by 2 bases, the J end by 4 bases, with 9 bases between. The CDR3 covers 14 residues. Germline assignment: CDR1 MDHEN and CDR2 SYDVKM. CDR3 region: CASSLGGRGNTIYF. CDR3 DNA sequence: TGTGCCAGCAGTTTAGGAGGGAGGGGAAACACCATATATTTT.

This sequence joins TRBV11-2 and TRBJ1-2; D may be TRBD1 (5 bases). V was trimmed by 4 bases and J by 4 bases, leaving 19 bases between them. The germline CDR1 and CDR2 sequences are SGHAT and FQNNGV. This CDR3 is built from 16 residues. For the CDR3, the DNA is TGTGCCAGCAGCTCCGTCAGGGAGGGGCCCCCCTATGGCTACACCTTC. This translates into CASSSVREGPPYGYTF.

The CDR3 bases are TGTGCCAGCAGCTTGCGGGACAGCAGCCTCCTCTTTAATGAGCAGTTCTTC. Translating it yields CASSLRDSSLLFNEQFF. The gene calls are TRBV5-5 and TRBJ2-1; the match to TRBD1 covers 7 bases. Losses at the gene ends were 1 base for V and 7 bases for J; bases not matched to a gene: 14. This CDR3 is built from 17 residues. Germline V gene sequence: CDR1 SGHKS, CDR2 YYEKEE (reference sequence).

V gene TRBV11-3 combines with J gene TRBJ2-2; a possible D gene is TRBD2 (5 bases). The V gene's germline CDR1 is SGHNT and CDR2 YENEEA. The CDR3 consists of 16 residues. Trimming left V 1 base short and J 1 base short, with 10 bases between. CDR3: CASSLGARVNTGELFF. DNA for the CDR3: TGTGCCAGCAGCTTAGGGGCGCGGGTGAACACCGGGGAGCTGTTTTTT.

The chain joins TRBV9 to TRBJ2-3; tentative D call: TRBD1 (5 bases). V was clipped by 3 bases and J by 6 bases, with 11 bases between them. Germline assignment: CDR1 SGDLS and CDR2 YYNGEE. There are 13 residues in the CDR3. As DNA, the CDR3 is TGTGCCAGCAGCGCGACTGGGGCTGATACGCAGTATTTT. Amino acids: CASSATGADTQYF.

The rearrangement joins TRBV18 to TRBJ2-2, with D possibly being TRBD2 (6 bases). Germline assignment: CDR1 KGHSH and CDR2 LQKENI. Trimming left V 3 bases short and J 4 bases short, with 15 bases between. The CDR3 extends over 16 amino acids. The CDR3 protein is CASSPTEAGFTGELFF. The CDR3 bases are TGTGCCAGCTCACCGACGGAAGCGGGCTTCACCGGGGAGCTGTTTTTT.

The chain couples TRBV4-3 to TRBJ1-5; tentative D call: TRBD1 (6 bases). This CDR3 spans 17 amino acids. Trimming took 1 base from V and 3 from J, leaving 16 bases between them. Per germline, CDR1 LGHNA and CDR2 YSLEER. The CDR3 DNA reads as TGCGCCAGCAGCCAAGTTGGGGGGGGCTCTATCAATCAGCCCCAGCATTTT. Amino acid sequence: CASSQVGGGSINQPQHF.

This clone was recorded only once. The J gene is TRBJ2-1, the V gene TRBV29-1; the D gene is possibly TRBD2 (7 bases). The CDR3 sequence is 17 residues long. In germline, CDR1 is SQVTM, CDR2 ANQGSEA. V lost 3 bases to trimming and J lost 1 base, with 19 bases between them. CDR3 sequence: CSVEGSSGGGSYNEQFF. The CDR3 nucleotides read TGCAGCGTTGAGGGTTCTAGCGGAGGGGGTTCCTACAATGAGCAGTTCTTC.

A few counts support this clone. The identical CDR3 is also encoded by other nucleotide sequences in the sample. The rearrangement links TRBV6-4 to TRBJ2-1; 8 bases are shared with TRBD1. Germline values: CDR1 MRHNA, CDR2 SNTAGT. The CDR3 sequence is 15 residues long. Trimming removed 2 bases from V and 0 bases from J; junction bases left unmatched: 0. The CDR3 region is CASSDTGGSYNEQFF. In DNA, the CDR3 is TGTGCCAGCAGTGACACAGGGGGCTCCTACAATGAGCAGTTCTTC.

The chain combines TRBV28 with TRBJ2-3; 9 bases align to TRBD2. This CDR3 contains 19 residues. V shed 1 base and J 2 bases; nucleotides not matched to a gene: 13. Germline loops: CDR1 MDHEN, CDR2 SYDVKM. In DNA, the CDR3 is TGTGCCAGCAGTTTATTTGGTTCCTTAGCGGGAGCCCCCACAGATACGCAGTATTTT. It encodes CASSLFGSLAGAPTDTQYF.

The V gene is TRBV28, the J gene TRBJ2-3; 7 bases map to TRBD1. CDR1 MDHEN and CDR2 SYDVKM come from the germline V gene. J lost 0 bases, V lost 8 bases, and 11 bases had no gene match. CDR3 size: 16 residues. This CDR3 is CASPPTGQSSTDTQYF. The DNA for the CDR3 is TGTGCCAGCCCCCCGACGGGACAGAGTAGCACAGATACGCAGTATTTT.

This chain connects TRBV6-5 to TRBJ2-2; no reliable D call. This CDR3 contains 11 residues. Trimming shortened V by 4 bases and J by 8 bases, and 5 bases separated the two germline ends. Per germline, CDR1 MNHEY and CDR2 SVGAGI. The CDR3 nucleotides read TGTGCCAGCAGTTCGGGTGGGGAGCTGTTTTTT. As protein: CASSSGGELFF.

The CDR3 region has the DNA TGTGCCAGCAGCTCCGGGACAGGGTTATTCGACTATGGCTACACCTTC. It is translated as CASSSGTGLFDYGYTF. The V gene is TRBV5-4, the J gene TRBJ1-2; TRBD1 agrees at 9 bases. After removal of 3 bases from V and 3 bases from J, the junction contained 9 bases not matched to a gene. Germline V gene sequence: CDR1 SGHNT, CDR2 YYREEE (reference sequence). The CDR3 extends over 16 amino acids.

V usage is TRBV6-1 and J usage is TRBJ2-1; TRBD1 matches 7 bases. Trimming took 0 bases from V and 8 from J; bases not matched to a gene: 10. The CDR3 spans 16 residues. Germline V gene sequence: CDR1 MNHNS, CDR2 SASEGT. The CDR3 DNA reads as TGTGCCAGCAGTGAAGCCCAGGGGGTAGGCTCTGATGAGCAGTTCTTC. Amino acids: CASSEAQGVGSDEQFF.

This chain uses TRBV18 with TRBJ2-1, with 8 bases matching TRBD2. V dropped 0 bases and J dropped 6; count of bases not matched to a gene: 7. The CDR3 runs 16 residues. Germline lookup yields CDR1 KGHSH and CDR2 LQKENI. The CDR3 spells CASSPPGTRRGNEQFF. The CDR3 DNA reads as TGTGCCAGCTCACCACCCGGGACTAGAAGGGGCAATGAGCAGTTCTTC.

CDR3 in DNA: TGTGCCAGCAGACCACAGGGGGGCCAAGAGACCCAGTACTTC. This codes for CASRPQGGQETQYF. The chain recombines TRBV6-6 with TRBJ2-5; 8 nucleotides agree with TRBD1. This CDR3 region has 14 residues. CDR1 MNHNY and CDR2 SVGAGI come from the germline V gene (reference sequence). V shed 6 bases, J shed 1 base, and the junction held 4 bases outside the gene matches.

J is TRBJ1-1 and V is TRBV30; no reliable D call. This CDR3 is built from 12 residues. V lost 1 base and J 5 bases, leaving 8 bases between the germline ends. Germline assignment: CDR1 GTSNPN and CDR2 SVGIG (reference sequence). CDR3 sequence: CAWSDAKTEAFF. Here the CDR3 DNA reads TGTGCCTGGAGTGACGCGAAGACTGAAGCTTTCTTT.

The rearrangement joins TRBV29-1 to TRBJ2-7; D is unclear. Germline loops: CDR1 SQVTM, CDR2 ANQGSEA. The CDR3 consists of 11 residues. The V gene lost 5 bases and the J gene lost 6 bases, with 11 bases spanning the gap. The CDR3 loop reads CSVTAPSEQYF. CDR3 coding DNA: TGCAGCGTTACAGCTCCGAGCGAGCAGTACTTC.

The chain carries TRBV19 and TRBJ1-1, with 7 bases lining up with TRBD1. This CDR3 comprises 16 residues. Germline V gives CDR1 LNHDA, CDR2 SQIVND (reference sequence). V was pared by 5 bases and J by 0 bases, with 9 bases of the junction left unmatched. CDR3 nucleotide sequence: TGTGCCAGTAGTGCAGACAGGGTTTTACTGAACACTGAAGCTTTCTTT. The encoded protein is CASSADRVLLNTEAFF.

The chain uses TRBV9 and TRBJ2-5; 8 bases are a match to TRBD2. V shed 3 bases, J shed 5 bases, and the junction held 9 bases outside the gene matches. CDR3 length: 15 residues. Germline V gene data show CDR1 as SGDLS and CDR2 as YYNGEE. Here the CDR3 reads CASSASGGPRETQYF. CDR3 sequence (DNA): TGTGCCAGCAGCGCATCGGGAGGGCCGCGGGAGACCCAGTACTTC. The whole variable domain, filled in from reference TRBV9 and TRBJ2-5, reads DSGVTQTPKHLITATGQRVTLRCSPRSGDLSVYWYQQSLDQGLQFLIQYYNGEERAKGNILERFSAQQFPDLHSELNLSSLELGDSALYFCASSASGGPRETQYFGPGTRLLVL.

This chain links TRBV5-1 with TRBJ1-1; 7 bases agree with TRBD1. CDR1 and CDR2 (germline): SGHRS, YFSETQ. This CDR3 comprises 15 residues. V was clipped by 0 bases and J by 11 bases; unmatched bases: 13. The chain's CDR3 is CASSLDDRASLGAFF. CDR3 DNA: TGCGCCAGCAGCTTGGACGACAGGGCGTCGTTGGGGGCTTTCTTT.

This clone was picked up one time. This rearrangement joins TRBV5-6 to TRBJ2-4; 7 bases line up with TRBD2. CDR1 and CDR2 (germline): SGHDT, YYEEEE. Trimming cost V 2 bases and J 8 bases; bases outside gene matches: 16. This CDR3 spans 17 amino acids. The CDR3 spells CASSFSRGLVYGDIQYF. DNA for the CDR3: TGTGCCAGCAGCTTTTCTCGTGGACTAGTATACGGGGACATTCAGTACTTC.

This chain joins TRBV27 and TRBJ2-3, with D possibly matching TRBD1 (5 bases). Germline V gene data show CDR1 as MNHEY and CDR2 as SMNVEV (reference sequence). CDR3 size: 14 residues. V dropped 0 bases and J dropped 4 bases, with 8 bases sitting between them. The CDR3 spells CASSLSSGPDTQYF. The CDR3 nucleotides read TGTGCCAGCAGTTTATCGTCAGGGCCAGATACGCAGTATTTT.

CDR3: CASSYSRTRPETQYF. CDR3 DNA: TGTGCCAGCAGTTACTCCCGGACTAGGCCAGAGACCCAGTACTTC. The chain links TRBV6-5 to TRBJ2-5; 7 nucleotides line up with TRBD2. There are 15 residues in the CDR3. The V and J ends lost 0 bases and 4 bases, in that order; junction bases with no gene match: 5. Germline values: CDR1 MNHEY, CDR2 SVGAGI.

The DNA of the CDR3 is TGTGCCAGTAGACCCGGACTAGCGGCGACGACCCAGTACTTC. It translates to CASRPGLAATTQYF. The chain joins TRBV19 to TRBJ2-5; 10 bases are a match to TRBD2. Germline V gene lookup returns CDR1 LNHDA and CDR2 SQIVND (reference sequence). The V and J ends lost 6 bases and 7 bases, in that order; junction bases with no gene match: 8. The CDR3 covers 14 residues.